The 3 T cell receptor beta chains below were found in one sample sequenced in a study of molecular identifiers for immune sequencing clone quantification. One entry per CDR3 protein, called by TCRdb with MiXCR from the PCR reads. Among 65,000 or so distinct CDR3 sequences listed, around 20% were seen once. Material: naive CD8+ T cells from blood, with Jurkat cell RNA spiked in. Subset reported: FACS-sorted CD8+CD4-CCR7+CD45RA+ naive T cells. These TCRs come from a human donor in good health. Some libraries in this study had Jurkat cell RNA spiked in.

The sample holds many counts of this clonotype. The V and J genes are TRBV7-4 and TRBJ2-4, with D perhaps matching TRBD1 (6 bases). The V and J ends lost 1 base and 0 bases respectively, with 22 bases between them. CDR1 SGHVT and CDR2 SQSDAQ come from the germline V gene. This CDR3 comprises 20 residues. CDR3 residues: CASSLVGDTKKRVAKNIQYF. In DNA, the CDR3 is TGTGCCAGCAGCTTAGTAGGGGACACAAAAAAACGAGTAGCCAAAAACATTCAGTACTTC. Supplemented by reference TRBV7-4 and TRBJ2-4, the full variable domain reads GAGVSQSPRYKVAKRGRDVALRCDSISGHVTLYWYRQTLGQGSEVLTYSQSDAQRDKSGRPSGRFSAERPERSVSTLKIQRTEQGDSAVYLCASSLVGDTKKRVAKNIQYFGAGTRLSVL.

Of note for this clonotype: A read error may explain this, as a much larger clone is one base away. This chain links TRBV12-3 or TRBV12-4 with TRBJ1-5; D uncertain. The CDR3 length is 15 residues. The DNA of the CDR3 is TGTGCCAGCGGTTTGGCGGGTTGGAGCAATCAGCCCCAGCATTTT. Its protein product is CASGLAGWSNQPQHF.

This chain connects TRBV27 to TRBJ2-7; D uncertain. The CDR3 has 15 amino acids. Germline V gene sequence: CDR1 MNHEY, CDR2 SMNVEV (reference sequence). V lost 1 base to trimming and J lost 0 bases, with 10 bases between them. CDR3 nucleotides: TGTGCCAGCAGTTTATTGGGATCAAGCTCCTACGAGCAGTACTTC. It translates to CASSLLGSSSYEQYF.